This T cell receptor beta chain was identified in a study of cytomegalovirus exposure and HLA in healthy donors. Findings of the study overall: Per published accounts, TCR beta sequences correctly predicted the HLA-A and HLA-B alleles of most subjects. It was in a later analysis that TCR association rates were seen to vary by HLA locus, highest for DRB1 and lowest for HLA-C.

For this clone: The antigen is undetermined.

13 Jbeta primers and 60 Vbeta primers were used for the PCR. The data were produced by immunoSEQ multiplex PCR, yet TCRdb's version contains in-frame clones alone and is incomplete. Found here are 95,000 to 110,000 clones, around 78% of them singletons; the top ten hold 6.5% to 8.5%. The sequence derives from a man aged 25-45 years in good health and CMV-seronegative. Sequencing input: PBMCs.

The CDR3 DNA is TGTGCCAGCAGAATCCGGGACTCCAACCTCTATGGCTACACCTTC. Translating it yields CASRIRDSNLYGYTF. The chain recombines TRBV5-6 with TRBJ1-2, with D possibly being TRBD1 (5 bases). V was clipped by 5 bases and J by 4 bases, with 18 bases between them. The germline V gene has CDR1 SGHDT and CDR2 YYEEEE. The CDR3 is 15 residues long.